Sequencing of this T cell receptor beta chain was carried out in a study of TIL therapy for anti-PD-1-resistant metastatic lung cancer. Study details: Tumors carried a median roughly 1.5 non-synonymous mutations per megabase.

The libraries were made with immunoSEQ v3. TCRdb's table, derived via immunoSEQ multiplex PCR, lists solely in-frame clones and lacks some. The data contain fewer than 25,000 clones, just over 70% of them singletons. Time point denoted: pre-treatment sample, taken before nivolumab and TIL therapy. Enrollment ran from October 2017 to January 2020. Regarding the study as a whole: This highly selected cohort may not generalize to typical lung cancer patients.

Regarding this clone: Its target is not known.

The germline V and J ends were trimmed by 3 bases and 9 bases, with 21 bases remaining between them. Per the germline V gene, CDR1 is WNHNN and CDR2 is SYGVQD (reference sequence). The CDR3 spans 16 residues. The chain combines TRBV10-1 with TRBJ2-1; D perhaps matches TRBD2 (7 bases). The clonotype originates from a person between 25 and 79 years old with non-small cell lung cancer. The starting material was blood, obtained at baseline. Here the CDR3 DNA reads TGCGCCAGCAGTGACCCAGGACTAGGGGGTCGGAGTGAGCAGTTCTTC. Encoded protein: CASSDPGLGGRSEQFF.